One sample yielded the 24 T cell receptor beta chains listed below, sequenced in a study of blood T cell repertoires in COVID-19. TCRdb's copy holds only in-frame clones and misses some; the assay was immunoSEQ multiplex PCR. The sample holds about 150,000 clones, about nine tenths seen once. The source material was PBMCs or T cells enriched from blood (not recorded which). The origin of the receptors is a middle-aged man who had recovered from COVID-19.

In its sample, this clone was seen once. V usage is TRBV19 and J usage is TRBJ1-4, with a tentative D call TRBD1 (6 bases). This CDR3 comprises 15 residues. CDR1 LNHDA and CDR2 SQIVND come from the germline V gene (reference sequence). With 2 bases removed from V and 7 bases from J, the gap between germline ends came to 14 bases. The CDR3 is CASSILTEGGEKLFF. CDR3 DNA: TGTGCCAGTAGTATACTGACGGAAGGGGGTGAAAAACTGTTTTTT.

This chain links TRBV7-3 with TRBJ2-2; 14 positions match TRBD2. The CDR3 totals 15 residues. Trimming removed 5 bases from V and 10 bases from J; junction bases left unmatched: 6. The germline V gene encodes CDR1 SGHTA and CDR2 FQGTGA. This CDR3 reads CASSPGLAGVEELFF. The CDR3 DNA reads TGTGCCAGCAGCCCGGGACTAGCGGGAGTGGAGGAGCTGTTTTTT. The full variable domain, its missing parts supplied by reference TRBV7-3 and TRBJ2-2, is GAGVSQTPSNKVTEKGKYVELRCDPISGHTALYWYRQSLGQGPEFLIYFQGTGAADDSGLPNDRFFAVRPEGSVSTLKIQRTERGDSAVYLCASSPGLAGVEELFFGEGSRLTVL.

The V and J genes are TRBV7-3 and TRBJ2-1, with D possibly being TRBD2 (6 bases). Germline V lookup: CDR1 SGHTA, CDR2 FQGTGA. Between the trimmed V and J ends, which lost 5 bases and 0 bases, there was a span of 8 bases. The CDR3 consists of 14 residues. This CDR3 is CASSPRGSYNEQFF. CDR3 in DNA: TGTGCCAGCAGCCCGCGGGGCTCCTACAATGAGCAGTTCTTC.

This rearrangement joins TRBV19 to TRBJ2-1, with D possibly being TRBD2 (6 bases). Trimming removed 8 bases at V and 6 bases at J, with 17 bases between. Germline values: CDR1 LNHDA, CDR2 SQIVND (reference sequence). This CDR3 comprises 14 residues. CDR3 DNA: TGTGCCAGTTCCTCAGGAGGGAGTAGCAATGAGCAGTTCTTC. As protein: CASSSGGSSNEQFF.

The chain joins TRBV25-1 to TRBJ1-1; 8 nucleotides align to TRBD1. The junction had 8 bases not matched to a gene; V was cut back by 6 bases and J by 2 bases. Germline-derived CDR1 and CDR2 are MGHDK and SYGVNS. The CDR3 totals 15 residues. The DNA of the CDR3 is TGTGCCAGCAGCACAAGCGGGACAGGAAACACTGAAGCTTTCTTT. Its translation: CASSTSGTGNTEAFF.

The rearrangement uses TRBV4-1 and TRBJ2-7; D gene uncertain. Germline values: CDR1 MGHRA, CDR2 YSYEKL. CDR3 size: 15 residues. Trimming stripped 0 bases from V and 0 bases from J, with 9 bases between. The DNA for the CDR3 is TGCGCCAGCAGCCAAGATCGGGTCCTCTCCTACGAGCAGTACTTC. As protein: CASSQDRVLSYEQYF.

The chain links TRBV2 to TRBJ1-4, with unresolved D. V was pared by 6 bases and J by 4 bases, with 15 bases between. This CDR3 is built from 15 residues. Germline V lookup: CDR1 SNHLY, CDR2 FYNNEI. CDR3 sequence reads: CASSPSAVHNEKLFF. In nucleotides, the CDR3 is TGTGCCAGCAGCCCTTCCGCGGTCCATAATGAAAAACTGTTTTTT.

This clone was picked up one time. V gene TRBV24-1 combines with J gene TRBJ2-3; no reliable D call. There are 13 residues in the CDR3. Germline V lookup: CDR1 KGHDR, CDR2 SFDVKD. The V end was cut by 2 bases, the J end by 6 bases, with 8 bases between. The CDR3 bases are TGTGCCACCAGTGATTACCGGGTTGATACGCAGTATTTT. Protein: CATSDYRVDTQYF.

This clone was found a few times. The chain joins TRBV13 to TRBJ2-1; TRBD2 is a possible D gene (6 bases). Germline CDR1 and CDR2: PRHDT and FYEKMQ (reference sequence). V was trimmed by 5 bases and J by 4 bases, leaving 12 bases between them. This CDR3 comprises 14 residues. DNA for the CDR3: TGTGCCAGCAGCCCGAGGACTACATACAATGAGCAGTTCTTC. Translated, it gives CASSPRTTYNEQFF.

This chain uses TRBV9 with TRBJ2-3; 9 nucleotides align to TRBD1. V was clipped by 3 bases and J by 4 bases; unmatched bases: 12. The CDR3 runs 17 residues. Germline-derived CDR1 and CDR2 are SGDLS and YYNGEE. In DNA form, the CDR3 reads TGTGCCAGCAGCGCGAGGCACGGGACAGGGCTATCAGATACGCAGTATTTT. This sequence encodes CASSARHGTGLSDTQYF.

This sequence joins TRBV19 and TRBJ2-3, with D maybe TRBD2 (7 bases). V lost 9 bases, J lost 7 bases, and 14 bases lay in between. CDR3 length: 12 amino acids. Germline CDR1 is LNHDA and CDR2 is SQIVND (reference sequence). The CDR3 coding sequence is TGTGCCAGCAATGTCGGGGGGCATACGCAGTATTTT. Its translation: CASNVGGHTQYF. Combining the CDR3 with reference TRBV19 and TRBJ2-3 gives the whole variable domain DGGITQSPKYLFRKEGQNVTLSCEQNLNHDAMYWYRQDPGQGLRLIYYSQIVNDFQKGDIAEGYSVSREKKESFPLTVTSAQKNPTAFYLCASNVGGHTQYFGPGTRLTVL.

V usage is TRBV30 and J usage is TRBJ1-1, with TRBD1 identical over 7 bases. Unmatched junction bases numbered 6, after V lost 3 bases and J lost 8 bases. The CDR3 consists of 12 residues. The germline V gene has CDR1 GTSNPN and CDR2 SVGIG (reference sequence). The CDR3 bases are TGTGCCTGGAGGGGAGACAGGGAGGAAGCTTTCTTT. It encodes CAWRGDREEAFF.

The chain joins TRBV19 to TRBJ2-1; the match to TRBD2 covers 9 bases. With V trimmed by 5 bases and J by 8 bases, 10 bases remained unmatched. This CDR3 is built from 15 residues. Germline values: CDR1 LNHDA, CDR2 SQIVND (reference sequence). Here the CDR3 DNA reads TGTGCCAGTAGTTCCGGGACTAGCTTAGGATATGAGCAGTTCTTC. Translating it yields CASSSGTSLGYEQFF.

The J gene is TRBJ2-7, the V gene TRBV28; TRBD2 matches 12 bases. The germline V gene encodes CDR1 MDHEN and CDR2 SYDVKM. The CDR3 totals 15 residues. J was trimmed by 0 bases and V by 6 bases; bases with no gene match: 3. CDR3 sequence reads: CASRTSGRLSYEQYF. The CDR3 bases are TGTGCCAGCAGGACTAGCGGGAGACTCTCCTACGAGCAGTACTTC.

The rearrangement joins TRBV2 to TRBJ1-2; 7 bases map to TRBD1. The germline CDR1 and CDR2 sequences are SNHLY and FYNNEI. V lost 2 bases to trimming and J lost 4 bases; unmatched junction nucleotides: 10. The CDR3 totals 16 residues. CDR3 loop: CASSEYSRGRGYGYTF. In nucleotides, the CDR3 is TGTGCCAGCAGTGAATATTCGAGGGGGCGCGGCTATGGCTACACCTTC.

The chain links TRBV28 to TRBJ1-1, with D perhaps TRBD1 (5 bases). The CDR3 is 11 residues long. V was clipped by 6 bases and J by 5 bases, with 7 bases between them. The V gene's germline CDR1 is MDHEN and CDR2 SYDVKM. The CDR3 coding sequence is TGTGCCAGCAGGGGGCAAACTGAAGCTTTCTTT. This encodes CASRGQTEAFF. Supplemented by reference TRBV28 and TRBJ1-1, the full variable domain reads DVKVTQSSRYLVKRTGEKVFLECVQDMDHENMFWYRQDPGLGLRLIYFSYDVKMKEKGDIPEGYSVSREKKERFSLILESASTNQTSMYLCASRGQTEAFFGQGTRLTVV.

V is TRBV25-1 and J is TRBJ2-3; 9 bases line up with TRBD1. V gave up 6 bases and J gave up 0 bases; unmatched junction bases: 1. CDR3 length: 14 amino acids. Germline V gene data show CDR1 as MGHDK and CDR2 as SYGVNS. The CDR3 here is CASRDRGSTDTQYF. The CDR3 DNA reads TGTGCCAGCAGAGACAGGGGGAGCACAGATACGCAGTATTTT.

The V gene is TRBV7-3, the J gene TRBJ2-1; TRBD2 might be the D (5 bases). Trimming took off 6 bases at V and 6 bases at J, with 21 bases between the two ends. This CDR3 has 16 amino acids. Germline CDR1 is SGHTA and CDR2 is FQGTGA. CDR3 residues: CASRLHGEGPINEQFF. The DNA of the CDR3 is TGTGCCAGCAGGCTCCATGGTGAGGGCCCCATCAATGAGCAGTTCTTC.

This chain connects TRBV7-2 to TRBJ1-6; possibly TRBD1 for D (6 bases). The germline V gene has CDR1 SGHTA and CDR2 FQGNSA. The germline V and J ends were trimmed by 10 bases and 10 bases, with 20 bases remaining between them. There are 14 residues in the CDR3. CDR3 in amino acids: CATDTGTQYSPLHF. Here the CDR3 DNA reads TGTGCCACAGATACCGGGACACAATACTCACCCCTCCACTTT.

The CDR3 DNA reads as TGTGCCAGCAGCGTACGGACAGCGGATGAAAAACTGTTTTTT. Its protein product is CASSVRTADEKLFF. This chain links TRBV9 with TRBJ1-4; possibly TRBD1 for D (6 bases). This CDR3 is 14 amino acids long. The V end was cut by 1 base, the J end by 6 bases, with 10 bases between. Germline loops: CDR1 SGDLS, CDR2 YYNGEE. The full variable domain, completed using reference TRBV9 and TRBJ1-4, is DSGVTQTPKHLITATGQRVTLRCSPRSGDLSVYWYQQSLDQGLQFLIQYYNGEERAKGNILERFSAQQFPDLHSELNLSSLELGDSALYFCASSVRTADEKLFFGSGTQLSVL.

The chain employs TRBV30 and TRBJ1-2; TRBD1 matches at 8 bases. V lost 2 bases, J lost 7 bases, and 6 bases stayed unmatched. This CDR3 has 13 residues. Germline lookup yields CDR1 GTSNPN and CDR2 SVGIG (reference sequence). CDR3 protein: CAWSLTGVGGYTF. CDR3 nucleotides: TGTGCCTGGAGTTTGACAGGGGTTGGTGGCTACACCTTC.

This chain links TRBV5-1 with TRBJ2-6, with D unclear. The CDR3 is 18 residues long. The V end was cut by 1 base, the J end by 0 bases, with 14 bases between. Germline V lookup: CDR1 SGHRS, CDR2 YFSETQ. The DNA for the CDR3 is TGCGCCAGCAGCTTGAGTTCGATCGCCAGCTCTGGGGCCAACGTCCTGACTTTC. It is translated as CASSLSSIASSGANVLTF.

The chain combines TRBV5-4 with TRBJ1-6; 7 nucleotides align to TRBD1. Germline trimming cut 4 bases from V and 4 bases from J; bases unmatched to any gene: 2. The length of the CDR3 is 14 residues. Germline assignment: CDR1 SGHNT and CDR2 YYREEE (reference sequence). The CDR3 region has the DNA TGTGCCAGCAGCCTACAGGGGTATAATTCACCCCTCCACTTT. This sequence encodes CASSLQGYNSPLHF.

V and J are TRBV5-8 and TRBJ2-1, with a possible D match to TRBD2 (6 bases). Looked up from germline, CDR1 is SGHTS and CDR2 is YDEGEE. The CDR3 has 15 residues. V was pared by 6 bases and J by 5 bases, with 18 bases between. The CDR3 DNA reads TGTGCCAGCAAACAATCCGGGACTGGAAACAATGAGCAGTTCTTC. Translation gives CASKQSGTGNNEQFF.